Presented here are 18 T cell receptor beta chains from one specimen sequenced in a study of a mutant IDH1 vaccine in newly diagnosed glioma. Time point denoted: week 5, during vaccination. The investigators gave 300 ug of mutant IDH1 20-mer peptide in each vaccine dose, together with topical imiquimod. The antigens for these receptors are not known. Measured with immunoSEQ multiplex PCR; TCRdb has only the in-frame clones, and not every one. The table records over 50,000 clones, approximately 82% of them present only once. This specimen was PBMCs, taken from a glioma patient whose treatment included an IDH1 peptide vaccine. The origin of the receptors is a young man with glioma.

This clone appeared a single time. The rearrangement uses TRBV2 and TRBJ2-5; TRBD1 agrees at 10 bases. The germline gives CDR1 SNHLY, CDR2 FYNNEI. The CDR3 runs to 18 residues. V gave up 4 bases and J gave up 2 bases; unmatched junction bases: 13. The CDR3 spells CASSVSFLRDRGQETQYF. The CDR3 DNA sequence: TGTGCCAGCAGTGTGTCCTTTCTCCGGGACAGGGGACAAGAGACCCAGTACTTC. The full variable domain, its missing parts supplied by reference TRBV2 and TRBJ2-5, is EPEVTQTPSHQVTQMGQEVILRCVPISNHLYFYWYRQILGQKVEFLVSFYNNEISEKSEIFDDQFSVERPDGSNFTLKIRSTKLEDSAMYFCASSVSFLRDRGQETQYFGPGTRLLVL.

The rearrangement joins TRBV6-4 to TRBJ1-3; no firm D call. CDR3 length: 15 amino acids. The germline CDR1 and CDR2 sequences are MRHNA and SNTAGT. The V end was cut by 3 bases, the J end by 0 bases, with 9 bases between. The CDR3: CASSEGSGSGNTIYF. CDR3 sequence (DNA): TGTGCCAGCAGTGAAGGATCGGGCTCTGGAAACACCATATATTTT.

This chain joins TRBV9 and TRBJ2-1, with D unresolved. Germline CDR1 is SGDLS and CDR2 is YYNGEE. The CDR3 spans 13 residues. V gave up 0 bases and J gave up 4 bases, with 5 bases separating them. This CDR3 reads CASSVGQYNEQFF. In DNA, the CDR3 is TGTGCCAGCAGCGTAGGCCAATACAATGAGCAGTTCTTC.

The gene calls are TRBV10-3 and TRBJ1-2; D perhaps matches TRBD1 (5 bases). V lost 7 bases and J 6 bases, leaving 15 bases between the germline ends. The CDR3 extends over 13 amino acids. In germline, CDR1 is ENHRY, CDR2 SYGVKD. The chain's CDR3 is CAIKGGRGDGYTF. The CDR3 coding sequence is TGTGCCATCAAAGGAGGGCGGGGGGATGGCTACACCTTC.

The gene calls are TRBV29-1 and TRBJ2-7, with TRBD1 matching over 9 bases. V trimming: 1 base; J trimming: 3 bases; junction bases outside the gene matches: 10. The CDR3 is 16 amino acids. CDR1 is SQVTM, CDR2 ANQGSEA, per germline. The CDR3 DNA reads as TGCAGCGTTGAAGGTTCGGGAGACAGGGGGGACTACGAGCAGTACTTC. It encodes CSVEGSGDRGDYEQYF.

This chain joins TRBV5-4 and TRBJ2-1; D perhaps matches TRBD2 (5 bases). The germline V and J ends were trimmed by 0 bases and 9 bases, with 10 bases remaining between them. In germline, CDR1 is SGHNT, CDR2 YYREEE (reference sequence). This CDR3 has 13 amino acids. CDR3 in amino acids: CASSLGTGGEQFF. In DNA form, the CDR3 reads TGTGCCAGCAGCTTGGGGACTGGCGGTGAGCAGTTCTTC.

V usage is TRBV5-1 and J usage is TRBJ1-2, with 9 nucleotides matching TRBD1. Germline V gene lookup returns CDR1 SGHRS and CDR2 YFSETQ. The ends lost 4 bases at V and 5 bases at J; junction bases unmatched: 9. This CDR3 is 15 amino acids long. The CDR3: CASSPGSGQGYGYTF. The CDR3 region has the DNA TGCGCCAGCAGCCCCGGTTCGGGACAGGGATATGGCTACACCTTC.

The chain has TRBV11-2 and TRBJ2-5; D is undetermined. The CDR3 runs to 13 residues. Germline V CDR1 and CDR2: SGHAT, FQNNGV. V lost 4 bases, J lost 1 base, and 7 bases lay in between. The CDR3 nucleotides read TGTGCCAGCAGCTCGCAGGTCCAAGAGACCCAGTACTTC. Translation: CASSSQVQETQYF. Filled out from reference TRBV11-2 and TRBJ2-5, the complete variable domain reads EAGVAQSPRYKIIEKRQSVAFWCNPISGHATLYWYQQILGQGPKLLIQFQNNGVVDDSQLPKDRFSAERLKGVDSTLKIQPAKLEDSAVYLCASSSQVQETQYFGPGTRLLVL.

The chain has TRBV6-5 and TRBJ2-3; TRBD2 might be the D (5 bases). The CDR3 totals 14 residues. V shed 3 bases and J shed 5 bases, with 12 bases lying between them. CDR1 is MNHEY and CDR2 is SVGAGI in the germline V gene. The CDR3 coding sequence is TGTGCCAGCAGTTATACCCCTGGAGGAGATACGCAGTATTTT. Encoded protein: CASSYTPGGDTQYF.

The rearrangement joins TRBV2 to TRBJ2-7, with TRBD1 as a possible D gene (6 bases). This CDR3 contains 13 residues. Germline V CDR1 and CDR2: SNHLY, FYNNEI. Trimming left V 5 bases short and J 3 bases short, with 11 bases between. This CDR3 is CASSRRDNYEQYF. The CDR3 coding sequence is TGTGCCAGCAGTCGAAGGGACAACTACGAGCAGTACTTC.

A word on this clone: A junction boundary mismatches the germline segment, possibly from a read error. CDR3 in amino acids: CASSLTSSTYNGQFF. CDR3 nucleotides: TGTGCCAGCAGCTTGACTAGTTCTACCTACAATGGGCAGTTCTTC. The genes are TRBV5-5 and TRBJ2-1; maybe TRBD2 (5 bases). The CDR3 consists of 15 residues. Germline V lookup: CDR1 SGHKS, CDR2 YYEKEE (reference sequence). Filled out from reference TRBV5-5 and TRBJ2-1, the complete variable domain reads DAGVTQSPTHLIKTRGQQVTLRCSPISGHKSVSWYQQVLGQGPQFIFQYYEKEERGRGNFPDRFSARQFPNYSSELNVNALLLGDSALYLCASSLTSSTYNGQFFGPGTRLTVL.

The chain uses TRBV2 and TRBJ2-7, with TRBD1 as a possible D gene (7 bases). Trimming left V 6 bases short and J 2 bases short, with 14 bases between. The germline V gene has CDR1 SNHLY and CDR2 FYNNEI. The CDR3 sequence is 14 residues long. The CDR3 region is CASRGGGSTYEQYF. CDR3 sequence (DNA): TGTGCCAGCAGAGGAGGGGGCAGCACCTACGAGCAGTACTTC.

The chain links TRBV19 to TRBJ2-1, with 15 bases matching TRBD2. The CDR3 is made up of 19 amino acids. Trimming at V came to 1 base and at J to 4 bases, leaving 8 bases not matched to a gene. In germline, CDR1 is LNHDA, CDR2 SQIVND (reference sequence). CDR3: CASSIAAGTSGGLYNEQFF. In DNA, the CDR3 is TGTGCCAGTAGTATAGCGGCCGGGACTAGCGGGGGGTTATACAATGAGCAGTTCTTC.

The chain links TRBV19 to TRBJ2-3; D unclear. The CDR3 is 12 residues long. Germline CDR1 reads LNHDA; CDR2 reads SQIVND (reference sequence). V was trimmed by 6 bases and J by 1 base, leaving 5 bases between them. CDR3 nucleotide sequence: TGTGCCAGTAGAGAGGGCACAGATACGCAGTATTTT. Translating gives CASREGTDTQYF.

This chain links TRBV9 with TRBJ2-1; no firm D call. This CDR3 contains 12 residues. Germline loops: CDR1 SGDLS, CDR2 YYNGEE. V lost 0 bases, J lost 6 bases, and 4 bases lay in between. Here the CDR3 reads CASSVAINEQFF. CDR3 in DNA: TGTGCCAGCAGCGTAGCTATCAATGAGCAGTTCTTC.

The V gene is TRBV5-1, the J gene TRBJ1-2; no definite D call. The V end lost 0 bases, the J end lost 6 bases, and 12 bases lay between the germline ends. The CDR3 covers 14 residues. Germline CDR1 reads SGHRS; CDR2 reads YFSETQ. The CDR3 protein is CASSLDGQVNGYTF. CDR3 DNA: TGCGCCAGCAGCTTGGACGGCCAGGTTAATGGCTACACCTTC.

The CDR3 region is CASSLEPRSSRGVLNEQYF. The CDR3 DNA reads TGTGCCAGCAGCTTAGAACCCCGATCCTCCAGGGGAGTTCTGAACGAGCAGTACTTC. The chain joins TRBV7-6 to TRBJ2-7, with D possibly being TRBD1 (6 bases). This CDR3 has 19 residues. V dropped 1 base and J dropped 5 bases, with 27 bases sitting between them. CDR1 SGHVS and CDR2 FNYEAQ come from the germline V gene.

The chain is built from TRBV19 and TRBJ1-2; D is undetermined. CDR3 length: 11 residues. Germline values: CDR1 LNHDA, CDR2 SQIVND (reference sequence). Between the trimmed V and J ends, which lost 5 bases and 8 bases, there was a span of 9 bases. The CDR3: CASSLYGGYTF. The CDR3 coding sequence is TGTGCCAGTAGTCTATACGGGGGCTACACCTTC.